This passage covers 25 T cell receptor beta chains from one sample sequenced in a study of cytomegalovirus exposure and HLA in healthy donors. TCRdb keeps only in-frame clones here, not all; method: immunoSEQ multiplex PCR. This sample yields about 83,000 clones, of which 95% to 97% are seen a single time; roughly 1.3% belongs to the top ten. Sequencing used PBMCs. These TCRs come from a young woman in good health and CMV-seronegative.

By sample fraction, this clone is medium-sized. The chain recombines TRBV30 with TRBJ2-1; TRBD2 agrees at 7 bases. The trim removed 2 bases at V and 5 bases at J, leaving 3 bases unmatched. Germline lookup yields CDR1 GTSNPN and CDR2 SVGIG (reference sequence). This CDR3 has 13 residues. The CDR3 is CAWSLAEHNEQFF. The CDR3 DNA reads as TGTGCCTGGAGTCTAGCGGAGCACAATGAGCAGTTCTTC. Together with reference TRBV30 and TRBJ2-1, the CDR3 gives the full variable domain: SQTIHQWPATLVQPVGSPLSLECTVEGTSNPNLYWYRQAAGRGLQLLFYSVGIGQISSEVPQNLSASRPQDRQFILSSKKLLLSDSGFYLCAWSLAEHNEQFFGPGTRLTVL.

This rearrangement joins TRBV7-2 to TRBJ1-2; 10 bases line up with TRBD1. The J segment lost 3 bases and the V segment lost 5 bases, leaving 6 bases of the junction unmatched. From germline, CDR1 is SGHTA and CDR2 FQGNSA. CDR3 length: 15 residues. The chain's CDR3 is CASSRGTGEDYGYTF. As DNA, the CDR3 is TGTGCCAGCAGCCGAGGGACAGGGGAGGACTATGGCTACACCTTC.

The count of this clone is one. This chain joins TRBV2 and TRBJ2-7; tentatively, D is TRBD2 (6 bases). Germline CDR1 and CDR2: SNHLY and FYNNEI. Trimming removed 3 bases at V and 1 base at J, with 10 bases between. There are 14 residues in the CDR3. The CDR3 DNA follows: TGTGCCAGCAGTGACGGGACTCCGTCCTACGAGCAGTACTTC. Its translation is CASSDGTPSYEQYF.

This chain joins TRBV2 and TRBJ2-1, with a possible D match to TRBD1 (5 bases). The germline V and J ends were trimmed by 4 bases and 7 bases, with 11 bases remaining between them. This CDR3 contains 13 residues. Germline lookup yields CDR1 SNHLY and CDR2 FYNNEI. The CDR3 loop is CASSGAGWNEQFF. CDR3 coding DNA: TGTGCCAGCAGTGGGGCAGGGTGGAATGAGCAGTTCTTC.

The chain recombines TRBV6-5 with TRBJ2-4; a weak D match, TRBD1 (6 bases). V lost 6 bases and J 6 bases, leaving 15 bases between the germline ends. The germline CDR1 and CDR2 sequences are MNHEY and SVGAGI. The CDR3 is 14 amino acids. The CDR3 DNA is TGTGCCAGCAGCCTAATGAGGGGGTTAAACATTCAGTACTTC. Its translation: CASSLMRGLNIQYF.

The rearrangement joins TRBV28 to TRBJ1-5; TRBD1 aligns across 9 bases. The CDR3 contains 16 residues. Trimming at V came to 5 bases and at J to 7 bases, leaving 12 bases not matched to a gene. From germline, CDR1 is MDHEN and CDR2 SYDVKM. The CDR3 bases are TGTGCCAGCAGTCCGGACCGGGACAGGGACTACCAGCCCCAGCATTTT. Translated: CASSPDRDRDYQPQHF.

The CDR3 sequence: CASSYSMGQTAYGYTF. In DNA form, the CDR3 reads TGTGCCAGCAGTTACTCGATGGGACAAACTGCCTATGGCTACACCTTC. This chain connects TRBV6-5 to TRBJ1-2; D is possibly TRBD1 (6 bases). Trimming shortened V by 0 bases and J by 4 bases, and 15 bases separated the two germline ends. The CDR3 is made up of 16 amino acids. Germline CDR1 is MNHEY and CDR2 is SVGAGI.

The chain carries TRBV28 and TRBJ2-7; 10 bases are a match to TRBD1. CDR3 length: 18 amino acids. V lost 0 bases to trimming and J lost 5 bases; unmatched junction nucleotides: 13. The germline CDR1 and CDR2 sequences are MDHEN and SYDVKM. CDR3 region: CASSLWSDWDRGSHEQYF. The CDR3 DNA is TGTGCCAGCAGTTTATGGTCCGACTGGGACAGGGGTTCCCACGAGCAGTACTTC.

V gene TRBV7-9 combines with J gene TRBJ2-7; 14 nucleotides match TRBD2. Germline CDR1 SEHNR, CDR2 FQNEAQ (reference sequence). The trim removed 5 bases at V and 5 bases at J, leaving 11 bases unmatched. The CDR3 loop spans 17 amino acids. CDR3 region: CASSRGTSGSKSNEQYF. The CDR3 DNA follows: TGTGCCAGCAGCAGAGGGACTAGCGGGAGCAAGTCGAACGAGCAGTACTTC.

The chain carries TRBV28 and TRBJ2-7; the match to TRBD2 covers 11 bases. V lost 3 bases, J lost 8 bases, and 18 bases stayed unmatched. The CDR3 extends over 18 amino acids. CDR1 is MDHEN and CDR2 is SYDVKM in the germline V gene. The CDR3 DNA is TGTGCCAGCAGTTTTTCGGGGACCGGGACTAGCGGCGCCTCCAAGCAGTACTTC. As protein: CASSFSGTGTSGASKQYF.

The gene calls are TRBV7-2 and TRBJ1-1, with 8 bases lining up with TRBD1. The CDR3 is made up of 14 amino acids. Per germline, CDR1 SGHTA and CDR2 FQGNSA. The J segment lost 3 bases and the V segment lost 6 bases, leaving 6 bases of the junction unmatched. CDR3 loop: CASRPGTGDTEAFF. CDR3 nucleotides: TGTGCCAGCAGACCCGGGACAGGTGACACTGAAGCTTTCTTT.

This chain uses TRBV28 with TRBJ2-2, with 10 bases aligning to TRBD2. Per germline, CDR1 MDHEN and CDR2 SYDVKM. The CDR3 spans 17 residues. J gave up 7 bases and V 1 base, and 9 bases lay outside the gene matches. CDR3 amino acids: CASSLSPSGSRGGELFF. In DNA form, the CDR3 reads TGTGCCAGCAGTTTATCCCCTAGCGGGAGTAGAGGCGGGGAGCTGTTTTTT.

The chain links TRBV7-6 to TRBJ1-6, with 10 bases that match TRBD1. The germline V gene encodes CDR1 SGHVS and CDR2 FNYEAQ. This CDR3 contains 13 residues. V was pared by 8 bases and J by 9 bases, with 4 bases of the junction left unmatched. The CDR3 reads CASAGQGSSPLHF. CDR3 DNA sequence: TGTGCCAGCGCGGGACAGGGGAGTTCACCCCTCCACTTT.

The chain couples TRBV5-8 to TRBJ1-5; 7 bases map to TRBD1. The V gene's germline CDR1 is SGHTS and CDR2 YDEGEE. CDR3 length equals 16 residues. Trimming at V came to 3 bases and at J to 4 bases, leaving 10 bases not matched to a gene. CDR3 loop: CASSSRQGRFNQPQHF. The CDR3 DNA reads TGTGCCAGCAGCTCGCGACAGGGCCGCTTTAATCAGCCCCAGCATTTT.

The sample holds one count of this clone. The CDR3: CASSLLAGGPEDTQYF. The CDR3 nucleotides read TGTGCCAGCAGCTTACTAGCGGGAGGGCCCGAAGATACGCAGTATTTT. The chain has TRBV5-4 and TRBJ2-3; 13 bases map to TRBD2. The CDR3 totals 16 residues. The V and J ends lost 2 bases and 5 bases, in that order; junction bases with no gene match: 5. Per the germline V gene, CDR1 is SGHNT and CDR2 is YYREEE (reference sequence).

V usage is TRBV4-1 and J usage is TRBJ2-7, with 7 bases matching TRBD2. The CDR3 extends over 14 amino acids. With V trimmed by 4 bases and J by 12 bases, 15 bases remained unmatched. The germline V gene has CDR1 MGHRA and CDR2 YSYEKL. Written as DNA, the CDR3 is TGCGCCAGCAGCCCCATAGGACTAGACGGACGGATGTACTTC. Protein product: CASSPIGLDGRMYF.

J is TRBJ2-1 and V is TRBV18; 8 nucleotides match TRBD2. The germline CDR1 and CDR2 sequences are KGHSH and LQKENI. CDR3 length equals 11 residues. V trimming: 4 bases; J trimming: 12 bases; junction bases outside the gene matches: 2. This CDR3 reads CASSLAGSQFF. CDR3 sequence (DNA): TGTGCCAGCTCACTAGCGGGGTCGCAGTTCTTC.

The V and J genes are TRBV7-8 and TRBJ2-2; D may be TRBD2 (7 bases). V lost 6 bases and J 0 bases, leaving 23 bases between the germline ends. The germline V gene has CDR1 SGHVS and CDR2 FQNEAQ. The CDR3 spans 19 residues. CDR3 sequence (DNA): TGTGCCAGCAGGCCCCGAGGGGGGGGCAAAAGGTCGAACACCGGGGAGCTGTTTTTT. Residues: CASRPRGGGKRSNTGELFF.

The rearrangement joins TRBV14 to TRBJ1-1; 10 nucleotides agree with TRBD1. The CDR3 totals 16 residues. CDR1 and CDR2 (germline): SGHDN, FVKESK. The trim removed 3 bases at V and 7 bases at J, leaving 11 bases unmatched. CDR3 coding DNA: TGTGCCAGCAGCCATCTTACCCCGGGACAGGGGAGTGAAGCTTTCTTT. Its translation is CASSHLTPGQGSEAFF.

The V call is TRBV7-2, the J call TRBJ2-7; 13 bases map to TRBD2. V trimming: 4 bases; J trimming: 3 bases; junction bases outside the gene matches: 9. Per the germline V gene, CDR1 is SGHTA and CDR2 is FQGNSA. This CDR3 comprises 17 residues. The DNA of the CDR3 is TGTGCCAGCAGCTACCCGGGACTAGCGGGGTCCAACTACGAGCAGTACTTC. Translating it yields CASSYPGLAGSNYEQYF.

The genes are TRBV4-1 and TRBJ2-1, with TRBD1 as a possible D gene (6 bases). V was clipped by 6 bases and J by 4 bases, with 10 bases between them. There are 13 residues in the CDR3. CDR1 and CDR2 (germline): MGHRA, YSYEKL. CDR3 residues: CASRSRGYNEQFF. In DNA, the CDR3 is TGCGCCAGCAGATCCAGGGGATACAATGAGCAGTTCTTC.

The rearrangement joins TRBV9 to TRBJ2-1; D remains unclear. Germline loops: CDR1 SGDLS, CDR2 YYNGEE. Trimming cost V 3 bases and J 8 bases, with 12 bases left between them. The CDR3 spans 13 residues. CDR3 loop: CASSGRPGDEQFF. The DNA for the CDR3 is TGTGCCAGCAGCGGCCGACCAGGCGATGAGCAGTTCTTC.

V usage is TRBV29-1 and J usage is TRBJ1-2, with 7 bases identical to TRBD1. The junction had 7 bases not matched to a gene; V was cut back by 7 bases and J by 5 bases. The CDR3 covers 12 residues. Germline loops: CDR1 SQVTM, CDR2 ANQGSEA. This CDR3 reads CSGGQSTYGYTF. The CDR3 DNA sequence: TGCAGCGGGGGACAGAGCACGTATGGCTACACCTTC.

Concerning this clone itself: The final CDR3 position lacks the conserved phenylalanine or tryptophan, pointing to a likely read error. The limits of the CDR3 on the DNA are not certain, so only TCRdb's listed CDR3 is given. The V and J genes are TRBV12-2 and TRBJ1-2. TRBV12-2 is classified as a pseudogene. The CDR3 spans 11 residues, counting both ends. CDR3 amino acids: CASRFRERKKG.

The CDR3 sequence is CASSLENFRPNEKLFF. As DNA, the CDR3 is TGTGCCAGCAGCTTGGAAAATTTCAGGCCTAATGAAAAACTGTTTTTT. The V and J genes are TRBV5-6 and TRBJ1-4; D remains unclear. Trimming cost V 0 bases and J 3 bases, with 12 bases left between them. CDR1 and CDR2 (germline): SGHDT, YYEEEE. CDR3 size: 16 residues.